These 25 T cell receptor beta chains were sequenced from one sample in a study of neoadjuvant anti-PD-1 for oral cavity cancer. Sequencing used immunoSEQ multiplex PCR; TCRdb keeps in-frame clones, though not all of them. The sample holds about 14,000 clones, around 62% seen once. Sequences were derived from PBMCs, sampled before nivolumab (anti-PD-1) treatment. These receptors all come from a person between 35 and 79 years old with oral cavity squamous cell carcinoma.

The chain couples TRBV10-3 to TRBJ1-2; D uncertain. Germline assignment: CDR1 ENHRY and CDR2 SYGVKD. CDR3 length: 18 residues. Trimming stripped 0 bases from V and 1 base from J, with 18 bases between. The DNA of the CDR3 is TGTGCCATCAGTGAGTCGAGGCTTGGGAGAGTAATTAACTATGGCTACACCTTC. Protein: CAISESRLGRVINYGYTF.

The chain uses TRBV5-4 and TRBJ2-6, with D possibly being TRBD1 (6 bases). This CDR3 comprises 17 residues. With 2 bases removed from V and 0 bases from J, the gap between germline ends came to 12 bases. The germline CDR1 and CDR2 sequences are SGHNT and YYREEE (reference sequence). CDR3 loop: CASSFRTEISGANVLTF. The CDR3 DNA follows: TGTGCCAGCAGCTTTAGGACAGAGATCTCTGGGGCCAACGTCCTGACTTTC.

A single count supports this clone. The V and J genes are TRBV2 and TRBJ2-7, with 7 nucleotides matching TRBD1. The CDR3 spans 13 residues. Germline assignment: CDR1 SNHLY and CDR2 FYNNEI. The trim removed 4 bases at V and 3 bases at J, leaving 3 bases unmatched. The CDR3 coding sequence is TGTGCCAGCAGTGTGAACAGGGGCTACGAGCAGTACTTC. Protein: CASSVNRGYEQYF. The entire variable domain, with the rest obtained from reference TRBV2 and TRBJ2-7, is as follows: EPEVTQTPSHQVTQMGQEVILRCVPISNHLYFYWYRQILGQKVEFLVSFYNNEISEKSEIFDDQFSVERPDGSNFTLKIRSTKLEDSAMYFCASSVNRGYEQYFGPGTRLTVT.

A few counts support this clone. This chain links TRBV23-1 with TRBJ2-7; 12 nucleotides line up with TRBD1. TRBV23-1 belongs to the ORF category, with a function that is uncertain. J gave up 3 bases and V 7 bases, and 4 bases lay outside the gene matches. The CDR3 runs 14 residues. CDR3 protein: CASTRDRGLYEQYF. In DNA, the CDR3 is TGCGCCAGCACCCGGGACAGGGGGCTCTACGAGCAGTACTTC.

The V call is TRBV10-3, the J call TRBJ1-6; D remains ambiguous. The CDR3 is 14 residues long. CDR1 is ENHRY, CDR2 SYGVKD, per germline. V was shortened by 3 bases and J by 6 bases, with 9 bases between the two germline ends. CDR3 residues: CAISEAETNSPLHF. CDR3 sequence (DNA): TGTGCCATCAGTGAAGCAGAGACTAATTCACCCCTCCACTTT.

V usage is TRBV5-1 and J usage is TRBJ2-5, with unresolved D. Germline V gene lookup returns CDR1 SGHRS and CDR2 YFSETQ. The CDR3 sequence is 13 residues long. The V and J ends lost 4 bases and 2 bases respectively, with 9 bases between them. The CDR3 DNA follows: TGCGCCAGCAGCCCGGATTATCAAGAGACCCAGTACTTC. Protein product: CASSPDYQETQYF.

On this clone: One junction end does not reproduce the germline sequence, and a read error may be involved. The V call is TRBV6-1, the J call TRBJ1-2, with D possibly TRBD1 on 6 matching bases. CDR1 and CDR2 from the germline V gene are MNHNS and SASEGT. This CDR3 has 14 amino acids. Here the CDR3 DNA reads TGTGTCAGCAGTGAGGTGGTTCAGGGGTATGGCTACACCTTC. Its protein is CVSSEVVQGYGYTF.

The chain joins TRBV19 to TRBJ1-5; D ambiguous. The germline V gene has CDR1 LNHDA and CDR2 SQIVND (reference sequence). Deletions cut 5 bases from V and 11 bases from J, with 10 bases between. The CDR3 covers 11 residues. The CDR3 loop is CASSVERSQHF. In nucleotides, the CDR3 is TGTGCCAGTAGTGTCGAACGGTCCCAGCATTTT.

V and J are TRBV15 and TRBJ1-1, with D perhaps TRBD1 (6 bases). V dropped 1 base and J dropped 2 bases, with 14 bases sitting between them. This CDR3 is built from 16 residues. Germline CDR1 is LNHNV and CDR2 is YYDKDF (reference sequence). The chain's CDR3 is CATSRADRVKNTEAFF. In DNA form, the CDR3 reads TGTGCCACCAGCAGAGCGGACAGAGTAAAAAACACTGAAGCTTTCTTT.

The chain links TRBV15 to TRBJ1-5; D is uncertain. The length of the CDR3 is 16 residues. Looked up from germline, CDR1 is LNHNV and CDR2 is YYDKDF (reference sequence). Trimming removed 0 bases at V and 3 bases at J, with 12 bases between. CDR3 sequence reads: CATSRDGWGINQPQHF. CDR3 DNA: TGTGCCACCAGCAGAGATGGGTGGGGTATCAATCAGCCCCAGCATTTT. Complete variable domain (other parts from reference TRBV15 and TRBJ1-5): DAMVIQNPRYQVTQFGKPVTLSCSQTLNHNVMYWYQQKSSQAPKLLFHYYDKDFNNEADTPDNFQSRRPNTSFCFLDIRSPGLGDTAMYLCATSRDGWGINQPQHFGDGTRLSIL.

V usage is TRBV9 and J usage is TRBJ2-3; 7 bases are shared with TRBD2. CDR3 size: 16 residues. The germline V gene encodes CDR1 SGDLS and CDR2 YYNGEE. V lost 0 bases and J lost 0; bases outside the gene matches: 4. CDR3 protein: CASSVEVGGSTDTQYF. DNA of the CDR3: TGTGCCAGCAGCGTAGAGGTGGGGGGGAGCACAGATACGCAGTATTTT.

V gene TRBV6-5 combines with J gene TRBJ1-1; D is possibly TRBD1 (6 bases). Trimming pared 6 bases from V and 8 bases from J, leaving 16 bases between. Germline values: CDR1 MNHEY, CDR2 SVGAGI. This CDR3 has 13 amino acids. The CDR3 reads CASRPRGPTEAFF. The DNA for the CDR3 is TGTGCCAGCAGGCCTCGGGGGCCGACGGAAGCTTTCTTT.

This chain joins TRBV5-1 and TRBJ1-2, with TRBD1 matching over 9 bases. Germline assignment: CDR1 SGHRS and CDR2 YFSETQ. The CDR3 contains 14 residues. Trimming at V came to 4 bases and at J to 5 bases, leaving 6 bases not matched to a gene. The CDR3 loop reads CASSEGQGLYGYTF. The CDR3 region has the DNA TGCGCCAGCAGCGAGGGACAGGGACTATATGGCTACACCTTC.

J is TRBJ2-7 and V is TRBV10-3; 8 nucleotides agree with TRBD1. In germline, CDR1 is ENHRY, CDR2 SYGVKD. The CDR3 consists of 14 residues. The V and J ends lost 6 bases and 4 bases, in that order; junction bases with no gene match: 8. The CDR3 nucleotides read TGTGCCATCAGAAATGGACAGGGAACATACGAGCAGTACTTC. Protein sequence: CAIRNGQGTYEQYF.

This clone was found a few times. The V and J genes are TRBV5-5 and TRBJ1-2; no firm D call. This CDR3 spans 14 amino acids. In germline, CDR1 is SGHKS, CDR2 YYEKEE (reference sequence). V shed 5 bases and J shed 2 bases, with 13 bases lying between them. CDR3 coding DNA: TGTGCCAGCAGACGAACTGGACGGAACTATGGCTACACCTTC. This sequence encodes CASRRTGRNYGYTF.

The genes are TRBV5-1 and TRBJ1-2; tentative D call: TRBD1 (5 bases). Trimming pared 4 bases from V and 4 bases from J, leaving 17 bases between. Germline values: CDR1 SGHRS, CDR2 YFSETQ. The CDR3 is 15 amino acids. CDR3 sequence: CASSRETGQLYGYTF. DNA for the CDR3: TGCGCCAGCAGCCGGGAAACAGGACAACTCTATGGCTACACCTTC.

The V and J genes are TRBV14 and TRBJ1-2, with a tentative D call TRBD1 (6 bases). Trimming shortened V by 0 bases and J by 8 bases, and 19 bases separated the two germline ends. Germline V gene sequence: CDR1 SGHDN, CDR2 FVKESK. This CDR3 is built from 16 residues. The CDR3 sequence: CASSQESARIGQGYTF. The CDR3 DNA reads TGTGCCAGCAGCCAAGAGTCAGCCAGGATAGGACAGGGCTACACCTTC.

Worth noting for this clone: The junction departs from the called germline gene at one end, perhaps through a read error. The V gene is TRBV6-5, the J gene TRBJ1-4, with D perhaps matching TRBD1 (5 bases). This CDR3 region has 15 residues. Germline V lookup: CDR1 MNHEY, CDR2 SVGAGI. The CDR3: CASSYSGGTNEKLFF. As DNA, the CDR3 is TGTGCCAGCAGTTACAGTGGCGGGACTAATGAGAAACTGTTTTTT.

The V and J genes are TRBV7-9 and TRBJ1-5; D is possibly TRBD1 (5 bases). CDR1 and CDR2 from the germline V gene are SEHNR and FQNEAQ (reference sequence). The CDR3 has 12 residues. Trimming took 5 bases from V and 7 from J, leaving 9 bases between them. DNA of the CDR3: TGTGCCAGCAGCGACGGGGGACAGCCCCAGCATTTT. Amino acids: CASSDGGQPQHF.

For this clone: Other DNA sequences in this specimen translate into the identical CDR3. The J gene is TRBJ1-6, the V gene TRBV6-1; D remains ambiguous. The CDR3 contains 14 residues. Germline CDR1 is MNHNS and CDR2 is SASEGT. V was shortened by 4 bases and J by 0 bases, with 4 bases between the two germline ends. The CDR3: CASSGDSYNSPLHF. CDR3 coding DNA: TGTGCCAGCAGTGGTGACTCCTATAATTCACCCCTCCACTTT.

V is TRBV6-1 and J is TRBJ2-3, with D perhaps given as TRBD1 or TRBD2 (5 bases each). Trimming left V 6 bases short and J 2 bases short, with 12 bases between. This CDR3 contains 14 residues. The germline V gene encodes CDR1 MNHNS and CDR2 SASEGT. CDR3 protein: CASSRDRLTDTQYF. The CDR3 bases are TGTGCCAGCAGCCGGGACCGACTCACAGATACGCAGTATTTT.

This clone was counted once. This chain links TRBV5-5 with TRBJ1-3, with D hard to call. Trimming removed 0 bases at V and 4 bases at J, with 11 bases between. There are 15 residues in the CDR3. The germline V gene encodes CDR1 SGHKS and CDR2 YYEKEE (reference sequence). CDR3 region: CASSLAAATGNTIYF. DNA of the CDR3: TGTGCCAGCAGCTTGGCCGCCGCGACCGGAAACACCATATATTTT.

The V gene is TRBV2, the J gene TRBJ2-7; 8 nucleotides agree with TRBD1. The CDR3 spans 19 residues. Germline lookup yields CDR1 SNHLY and CDR2 FYNNEI. Unmatched junction bases numbered 16, after V lost 1 base and J lost 2 bases. CDR3 residues: CASSEVDRGSIGLTYEQYF. CDR3 nucleotides: TGTGCCAGCAGTGAAGTCGACAGGGGCTCTATTGGATTAACCTACGAGCAGTACTTC.

The V and J genes are TRBV27 and TRBJ2-5; no firm D call. In germline, CDR1 is MNHEY, CDR2 SMNVEV (reference sequence). The length of the CDR3 is 13 residues. V lost 2 bases and J 2 bases, leaving 6 bases between the germline ends. The CDR3 nucleotides are TGTGCCAGCAGTTTAGCGAGACAAGAGACCCAGTACTTC. This gives the protein CASSLARQETQYF.

This chain connects TRBV11-2 to TRBJ2-1; 9 nucleotides line up with TRBD2. CDR3 length: 14 residues. The trim removed 3 bases at V and 8 bases at J, leaving 5 bases unmatched. Looked up from germline, CDR1 is SGHAT and CDR2 is FQNNGV. The CDR3 loop reads CASSFSGSAHEQFF. The CDR3 DNA reads TGTGCCAGCAGCTTTAGCGGGAGCGCCCATGAGCAGTTCTTC.